This TCR beta chain was captured in a study of memory CD4+ T cells and cytomegalovirus serostatus. Worth noting for this clone: No antigen is known for it.

Findings and caveats of the study: Suggested: most of the CMV-linked TCR signature lies in CD4+ memory cells. Each of roughly 65 CMV-associated TCRbeta sequences occurred in one to five individuals.

Sequencing was performed with immunoSEQ multiplex PCR; in TCRdb, only in-frame clones are kept and a portion is missing. This table holds some 80,000 clones, approximately 80% found once. The CDR3 has 14 residues. V gave up 5 bases and J gave up 5 bases, with 16 bases separating them. The V gene's germline CDR1 is SGHNT and CDR2 YYREEE (reference sequence). The sort gate was single viable CD3+CD4+CD8-CD45RO+ cells for memory CD4+ T cells. Source material: memory CD4+ T cells from blood. The V and J genes are TRBV5-4 and TRBJ1-2, with a weak D call TRBD1 (6 bases). The origin of this receptor is an adult in good health and CMV-seronegative. CDR3 residues: CASRGSFRGYGYTF. Here the CDR3 DNA reads TGTGCCAGCAGAGGTTCGTTTAGGGGGTATGGCTACACCTTC.